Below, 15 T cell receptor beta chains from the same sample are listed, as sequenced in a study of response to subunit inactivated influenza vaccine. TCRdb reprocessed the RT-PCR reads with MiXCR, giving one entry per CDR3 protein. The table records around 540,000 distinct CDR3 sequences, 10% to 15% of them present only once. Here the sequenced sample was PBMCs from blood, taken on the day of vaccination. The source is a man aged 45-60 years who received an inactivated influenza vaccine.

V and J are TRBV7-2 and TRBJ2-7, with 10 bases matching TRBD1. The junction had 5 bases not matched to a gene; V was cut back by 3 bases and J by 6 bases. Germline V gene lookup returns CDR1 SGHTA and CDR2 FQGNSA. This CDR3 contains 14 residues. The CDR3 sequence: CASSFDRGRIEQYF. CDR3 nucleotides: TGTGCCAGCAGCTTTGACAGGGGGCGAATCGAGCAGTACTTC.

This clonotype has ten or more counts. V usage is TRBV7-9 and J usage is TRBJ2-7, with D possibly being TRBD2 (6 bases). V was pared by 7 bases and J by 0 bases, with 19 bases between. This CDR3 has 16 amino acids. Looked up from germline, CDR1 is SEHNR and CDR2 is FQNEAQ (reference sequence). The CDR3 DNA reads TGTGCCAGCACCTTCTCCGGGGGAGGAAGCTCCTACGAGCAGTACTTC. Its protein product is CASTFSGGGSSYEQYF.

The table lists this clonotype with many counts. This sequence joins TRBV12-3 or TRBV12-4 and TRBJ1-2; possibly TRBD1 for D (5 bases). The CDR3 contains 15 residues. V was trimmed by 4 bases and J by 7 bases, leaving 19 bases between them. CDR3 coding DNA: TGTGCCAGCAGTTCCTTGGACAAGCCTCTCGGTGGCTACACCTTC. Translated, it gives CASSSLDKPLGGYTF.

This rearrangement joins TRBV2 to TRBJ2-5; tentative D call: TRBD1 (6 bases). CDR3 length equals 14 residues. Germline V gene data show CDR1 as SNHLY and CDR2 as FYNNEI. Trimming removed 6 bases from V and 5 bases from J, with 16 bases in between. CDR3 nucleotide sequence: TGTGCCAGCAGGCCCGGGACAACCGTCGAGACCCAGTACTTC. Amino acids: CASRPGTTVETQYF.

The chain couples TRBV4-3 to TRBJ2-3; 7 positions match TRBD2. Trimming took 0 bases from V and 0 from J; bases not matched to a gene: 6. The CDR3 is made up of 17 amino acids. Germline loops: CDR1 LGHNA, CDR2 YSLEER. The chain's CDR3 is CASSQDWLADSTDTQYF. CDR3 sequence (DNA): TGCGCCAGCAGCCAAGATTGGCTAGCGGATAGCACAGATACGCAGTATTTT.

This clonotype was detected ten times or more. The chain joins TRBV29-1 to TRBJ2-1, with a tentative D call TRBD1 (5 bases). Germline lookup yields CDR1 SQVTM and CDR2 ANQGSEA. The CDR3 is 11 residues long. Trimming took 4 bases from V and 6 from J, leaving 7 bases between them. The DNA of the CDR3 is TGCAGCGTTGGACAGATCAATGAGCAGTTCTTC. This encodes CSVGQINEQFF.

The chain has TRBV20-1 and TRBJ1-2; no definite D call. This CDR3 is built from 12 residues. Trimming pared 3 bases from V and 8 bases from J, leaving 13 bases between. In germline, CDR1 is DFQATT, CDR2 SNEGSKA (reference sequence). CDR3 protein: CSASLDRWGYTF. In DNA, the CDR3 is TGCAGTGCTAGCTTGGACCGGTGGGGCTACACCTTC.

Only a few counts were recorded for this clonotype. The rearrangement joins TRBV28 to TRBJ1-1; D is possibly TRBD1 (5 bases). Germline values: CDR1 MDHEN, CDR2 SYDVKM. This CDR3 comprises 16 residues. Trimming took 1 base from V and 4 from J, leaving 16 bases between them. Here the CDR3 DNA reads TGTGCCAGCAGTTTATCCTCGGGGTCAGGGACCACTGAAGCTTTCTTT. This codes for CASSLSSGSGTTEAFF.

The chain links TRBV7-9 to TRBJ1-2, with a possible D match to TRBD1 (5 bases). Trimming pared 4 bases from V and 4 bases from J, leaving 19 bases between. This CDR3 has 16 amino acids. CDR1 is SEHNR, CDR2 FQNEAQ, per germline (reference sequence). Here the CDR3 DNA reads TGTGCCAGCAGCTCAGAGGGGACGTTTCGGGGCTATGGCTACACCTTC. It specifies CASSSEGTFRGYGYTF.

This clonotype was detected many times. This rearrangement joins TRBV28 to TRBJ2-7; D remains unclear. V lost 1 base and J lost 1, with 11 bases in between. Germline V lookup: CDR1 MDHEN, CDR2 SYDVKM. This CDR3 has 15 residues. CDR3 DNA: TGTGCCAGCAGTTTATTGGCCCTCAAGTCCTACGAGCAGTACTTC. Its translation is CASSLLALKSYEQYF. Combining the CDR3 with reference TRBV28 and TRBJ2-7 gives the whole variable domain DVKVTQSSRYLVKRTGEKVFLECVQDMDHENMFWYRQDPGLGLRLIYFSYDVKMKEKGDIPEGYSVSREKKERFSLILESASTNQTSMYLCASSLLALKSYEQYFGPGTRLTVT.

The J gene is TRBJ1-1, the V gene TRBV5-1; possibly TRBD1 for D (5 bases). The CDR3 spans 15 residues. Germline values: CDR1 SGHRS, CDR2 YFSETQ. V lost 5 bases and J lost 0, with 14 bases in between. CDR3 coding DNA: TGCGCCAGCAGACAAACGGGGGTCTTGAACACTGAAGCTTTCTTT. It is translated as CASRQTGVLNTEAFF.

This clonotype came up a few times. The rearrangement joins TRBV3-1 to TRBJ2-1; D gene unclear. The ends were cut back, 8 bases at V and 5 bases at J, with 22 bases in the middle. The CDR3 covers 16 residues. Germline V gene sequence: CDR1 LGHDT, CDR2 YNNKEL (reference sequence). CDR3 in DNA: TGTGCCAGCCAAAGGGATAGGGTCTTGGGGAACAATGAGCAGTTCTTC. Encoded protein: CASQRDRVLGNNEQFF.

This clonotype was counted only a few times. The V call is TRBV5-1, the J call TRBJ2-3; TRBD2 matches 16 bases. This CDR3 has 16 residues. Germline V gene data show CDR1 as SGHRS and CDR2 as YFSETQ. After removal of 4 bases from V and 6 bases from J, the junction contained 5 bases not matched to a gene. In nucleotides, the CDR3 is TGCGCCAGCAGCCCGGGACTAGCGGGGGGGCTGGATACGCAGTATTTT. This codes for CASSPGLAGGLDTQYF.

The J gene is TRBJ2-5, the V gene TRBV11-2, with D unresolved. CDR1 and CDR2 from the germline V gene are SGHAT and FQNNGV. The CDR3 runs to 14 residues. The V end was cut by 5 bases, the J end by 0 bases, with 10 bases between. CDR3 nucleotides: TGTGCCAGCAGCCCCGACAACCACCAAGAGACCCAGTACTTC. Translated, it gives CASSPDNHQETQYF.

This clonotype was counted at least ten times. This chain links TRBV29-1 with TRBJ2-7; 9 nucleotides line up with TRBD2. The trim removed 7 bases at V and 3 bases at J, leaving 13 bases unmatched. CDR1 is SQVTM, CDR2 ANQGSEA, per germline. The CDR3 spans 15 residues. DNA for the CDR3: TGCAGCGCCACAGGCCGCGGGGGGGCCTACTACGAGCAGTACTTC. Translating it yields CSATGRGGAYYEQYF.